These T cell receptor beta chains were read from a single sample in a study of cytomegalovirus exposure and HLA in healthy donors. The table came from immunoSEQ multiplex PCR; TCRdb's copy has only in-frame clones and leaves some out. The table records some 190,000 clones, 87% of them present only once. Sequenced material: PBMCs. These receptors were collected from a boy aged 2 to 9 in good health and CMV-seronegative. Each CDR3 is given with its conserved first and last residue.

j_gene: TRBJ2-7
v_gene: TRBV28
CDR3aa: CASSPSTGAYEQYF

j_gene: TRBJ1-5
v_gene: TRBV7-9
CDR3aa: CASSGVSNQPQHF

j_gene: TRBJ2-1
v_gene: TRBV5-1
CDR3aa: CASSLGLAVTYNEQFF

j_gene: TRBJ1-1
v_gene: TRBV6-1
CDR3aa: CASTIKSGHEAFF

j_gene: TRBJ2-7
v_gene: TRBV5-1
CDR3aa: CASRGGSASGGDEQYF

j_gene: TRBJ2-1
v_gene: TRBV2
CDR3aa: CASTPGGAAYNEQFF

j_gene: TRBJ2-7
v_gene: TRBV5-8
CDR3aa: CASSPGTGIYEQYF

j_gene: TRBJ2-7
v_gene: TRBV6-1
CDR3aa: CASSGSDRYEQYF

j_gene: TRBJ2-7
v_gene: TRBV28
CDR3aa: CASSPSTSGVTYEQYF

j_gene: TRBJ2-1
v_gene: TRBV6-4
CDR3aa: CASRGTSGQQFF

j_gene: TRBJ2-2
v_gene: TRBV9
CDR3aa: CASSVVGENTGELFF

j_gene: TRBJ2-7
v_gene: TRBV19
CDR3aa: CASSAITSGSYEQYF

j_gene: TRBJ1-2
v_gene: TRBV6-5
CDR3aa: CASSPSPYGYTF

j_gene: TRBJ1-2
v_gene: TRBV29-1
CDR3aa: CSAGGDYGYTF

j_gene: TRBJ2-5
v_gene: TRBV5-1
CDR3aa: CASSSGTPQATQYF

j_gene: TRBJ2-3
v_gene: TRBV7-7
CDR3aa: CASSSDRADTQYF

j_gene: TRBJ2-1
v_gene: TRBV28
CDR3aa: CASSQQGGNEQFF

j_gene: TRBJ1-2
v_gene: TRBV6-5
CDR3aa: CASKGVGYGYTF

j_gene: TRBJ2-5
v_gene: TRBV7-7
CDR3aa: CASSLSGLTGETQYF

j_gene: TRBJ2-2
v_gene: TRBV2
CDR3aa: CASTHITGELFF

j_gene: TRBJ2-2
v_gene: TRBV9
CDR3aa: CASSATSGMIRDGELFF

j_gene: TRBJ2-2
v_gene: TRBV28
CDR3aa: CASSVTGWTGELFF

j_gene: TRBJ2-4
v_gene: TRBV27
CDR3aa: CASSVRDTLAKNIQYF

j_gene: TRBJ1-2
v_gene: TRBV4-1
CDR3aa: CASSQEIGGVYGYTF

j_gene: TRBJ2-5
v_gene: TRBV5-6
CDR3aa: CASSGGTLRYGETQYF

j_gene: TRBJ1-5
v_gene: TRBV10-1
CDR3aa: CASSEPRQRNQPQHF

j_gene: TRBJ1-4
v_gene: TRBV18
CDR3aa: CASSPMPGQDEKLFF

j_gene: TRBJ1-4
v_gene: TRBV14
CDR3aa: CASSQSGGASEKLFF

j_gene: TRBJ1-5
v_gene: TRBV28
CDR3aa: CASSPDSSNQPQHF

j_gene: TRBJ2-7
v_gene: TRBV5-1
CDR3aa: CASSSGGLLDEQYF